The next 10 T cell receptor beta chains were all read from a single sample in a study of CD8+CD57+ T cells in acquired aplastic anemia. Genomic DNA acted as the template from which TCR beta VDJ combination and CDR3 sequence profiling were carried out. TCRdb re-analysed the reads in MiXCR, keeping a single row per CDR3 protein. Of 95,000 to 150,000 distinct CDR3 sequences in the sample, almost 40% were seen once. Patients picked for sequencing had shown CD8+CD57+ cell expansion detected by flow cytometry. Specimen: sorted CD4+, CD8+, or CD8+CD57+ T cells (not recorded which) from PBMCs. These receptor sequences come from a human donor with aplastic anemia.

In regard to this clonotype: A much more abundant neighbour one base away suggests this may be a read error. V usage is TRBV6-2 or TRBV6-3 and J usage is TRBJ1-6, with D perhaps matching TRBD1 (5 bases). This CDR3 region has 12 residues. The germline CDR1 and CDR2 sequences are MNHEY and SVGEGT. V was pared by 6 bases and J by 18 bases, with 18 bases between. CDR3 sequence (DNA): TGTGCCAGCAGACAGACAGTTTCCTTGCCCCACTTT. Its translation: CASRQTVSLPHF.

This clonotype was seen a single time. A much larger clone differs by one base, so this may be a read error. The chain joins TRBV5-6 to TRBJ2-3; 9 positions agree with TRBD2. Germline V gene data show CDR1 as SGHDT and CDR2 as YYEEEE. The length of the CDR3 is 15 residues. CDR3 DNA sequence: TGTGCCAGCAGCTTTGGACTAGCGCGCACAGATACGCAGTGTTTT. Its translation: CASSFGLARTDTQCF. The variable domain in full, completed from reference TRBV5-6 and TRBJ2-3, reads DAGVTQSPTHLIKTRGQQVTLRCSPKSGHDTVSWYQQALGQGPQFIFQYYEEEERQRGNFPDRFSGHQFPNYSSELNVNALLLGDSALYLCASSFGLARTDTQCFGPGTRLTVL.

Ten or more counts support this clonotype. This rearrangement joins TRBV9 to TRBJ1-2; weak D call: TRBD1 (5 bases). CDR3 length: 16 amino acids. Per germline, CDR1 SGDLS and CDR2 YYNGEE. Trimming cost V 0 bases and J 4 bases, with 16 bases left between them. Here the CDR3 reads CASSVGGRLPSYGYTF. The CDR3 region has the DNA TGTGCCAGCAGCGTAGGGGGACGCCTCCCATCCTATGGCTACACCTTC. The whole variable domain, filled in from reference TRBV9 and TRBJ1-2, reads DSGVTQTPKHLITATGQRVTLRCSPRSGDLSVYWYQQSLDQGLQFLIQYYNGEERAKGNILERFSAQQFPDLHSELNLSSLELGDSALYFCASSVGGRLPSYGYTFGSGTRLTVV.

This clonotype was seen ten or more times. The V gene is TRBV7-8, the J gene TRBJ2-1; D tentatively fits TRBD1 or TRBD2 (6 bases each). Germline CDR1 is SGHVS and CDR2 is FQNEAQ. V was trimmed by 1 base and J by 9 bases, leaving 10 bases between them. This CDR3 spans 13 amino acids. CDR3 nucleotide sequence: TGTGCCAGCAGCTTAGGGGGGGCTGGTGAGCAGTTCTTC. Protein sequence: CASSLGGAGEQFF.

There are many counts of this clonotype. This chain links TRBV19 with TRBJ2-7, with TRBD1 identical over 10 bases. The CDR3 sequence is 15 residues long. V lost 4 bases to trimming and J lost 1 base; unmatched junction nucleotides: 4. CDR1 is LNHDA and CDR2 is SQIVND in the germline V gene (reference sequence). CDR3 sequence reads: CASSTGTGVSYEQYF. CDR3 nucleotides: TGTGCCAGTAGTACTGGGACAGGGGTATCCTACGAGCAGTACTTC.

As regards this clonotype: A clone one base away is much larger, so this may be a read error. V is TRBV7-9 and J is TRBJ1-4, with D unclear. The germline V and J ends were trimmed by 0 bases and 5 bases, with 7 bases remaining between them. This CDR3 contains 14 residues. Per germline, CDR1 SEHNR and CDR2 FQNEAQ (reference sequence). The CDR3 DNA is TGTGCCAGCAGCTTAGCCCCCGGGAATGAAAAACTGTTTTTT. Its translation: CASSLAPGNEKLFF. The full variable domain, with the rest looked up from reference TRBV7-9 and TRBJ1-4, is DTGVSQNPRHKITKRGQNVTFRCDPISEHNRLYWYRQTLGQGPEFLTYFQNEAQLEKSRLLSDRFSAERPKGSFSTLEIQRTEQGDSAMYLCASSLAPGNEKLFFGSGTQLSVL.

The table lists this clonotype with many counts. The rearrangement uses TRBV2 and TRBJ1-5; no clear D gene. V was cut by 4 bases and J by 1 base, with 5 bases left in between. This CDR3 is built from 13 residues. Germline loops: CDR1 SNHLY, CDR2 FYNNEI. DNA for the CDR3: TGTGCCAGCAGTGTAAAGAGCAATCAGCCCCAGCATTTT. Amino acids: CASSVKSNQPQHF.

As for this clonotype: The CDR3 does not close with the conserved phenylalanine or tryptophan, likely indicating a read error. This rearrangement joins TRBV29-1 to TRBJ2-7; D gene ambiguous. CDR1 and CDR2 (germline): SQVTM, ANQGSEA. This CDR3 has 12 amino acids. CDR3 amino acids: CSVGESNYGQYL. DNA for the CDR3: TGCAGCGTTGGTGAATCTAACTACGGGCAGTACCTC.

V and J are TRBV19 and TRBJ1-5, with 11 nucleotides matching TRBD1. Germline CDR1 LNHDA, CDR2 SQIVND (reference sequence). The J segment lost 3 bases and the V segment lost 6 bases, leaving 7 bases of the junction unmatched. The CDR3 loop spans 16 amino acids. CDR3 sequence: CASRGRGQGDNQPQHF. The DNA for the CDR3 is TGTGCCAGTAGGGGTAGGGGACAGGGGGACAATCAGCCCCAGCATTTT.

V usage is TRBV7-6 and J usage is TRBJ2-7, with 8 bases lining up with TRBD2. V lost 8 bases, J lost 3 bases, and 6 bases stayed unmatched. The germline V gene encodes CDR1 SGHVS and CDR2 FNYEAQ. The CDR3 length is 13 residues. The CDR3 sequence: CASFPTSGYEQYF. In nucleotides, the CDR3 is TGTGCCAGCTTTCCTACTAGCGGCTACGAGCAGTACTTC.